Listed here is a single T cell receptor beta chain. This sample is part of a study of shared clonotypes between healthy human individuals. Measured with immunoSEQ multiplex PCR; TCRdb has only the in-frame clones, and not every one. There are fewer than 600,000 clones in the sample; around 77% occur only once, and around 12% lies in the top ten. Trimming pared 3 bases from V and 4 bases from J, leaving 12 bases between. Germline V gene lookup returns CDR1 KGHSH and CDR2 LQKENI. The CDR3 covers 14 residues. This chain links TRBV18 with TRBJ1-2; D unresolved. This receptor was identified in a woman aged 40 to 50 in good health. Some clones in this sample may be carry-over from other donors' samples. Material: PBMCs. CDR3 region: CASSPAGFVYGYTF. The CDR3 DNA reads TGTGCCAGCTCACCTGCGGGGTTTGTCTATGGCTACACCTTC.